This entry lists 19 T cell receptor beta chains sequenced from one sample in a study of CD8 T cells in Susac syndrome. Random hexamers served to reverse transcribe about 0.5 to 1 ug RNA. TCRdb called the immunoSEQ multiplex PCR reads again in MiXCR, with one record for every CDR3 protein. The sample holds 300,000 to 350,000 distinct CDR3 sequences; about 91% are singletons and the top ten take around 0.07%. The material sequenced was CD4+ T cells from PBMCs. The receptors stem from a human donor with multiple sclerosis.

The chain recombines TRBV5-1 with TRBJ2-7, with 9 bases matching TRBD1. Germline CDR1 and CDR2: SGHRS and YFSETQ. The CDR3 length is 16 residues. V was pared by 4 bases and J by 4 bases, with 12 bases of the junction left unmatched. The CDR3: CASSTAAGTGYYEQYF. The CDR3 bases are TGCGCCAGCAGCACCGCCGCCGGGACAGGGTATTACGAGCAGTACTTC. The full variable domain, in which reference TRBV5-1 and TRBJ2-7 provide the parts outside the CDR3, is KAGVTQTPRYLIKTRGQQVTLSCSPISGHRSVSWYQQTPGQGLQFLFEYFSETQRNKGNFPGRFSGRQFSNSRSEMNVSTLELGDSALYLCASSTAAGTGYYEQYFGPGTRLTVT.

The rearrangement links TRBV6-5 to TRBJ2-7; TRBD2 matches 13 bases. The trim removed 2 bases at V and 5 bases at J, leaving 12 bases unmatched. Germline CDR1 MNHEY, CDR2 SVGAGI. The CDR3 extends over 18 amino acids. DNA of the CDR3: TGTGCCAGCAGTTACGCTCAAAGACGGACTAGCGGGAGCAACGAGCAGTACTTC. It is translated as CASSYAQRRTSGSNEQYF.

This rearrangement joins TRBV9 to TRBJ2-7, with 8 bases fitting TRBD1. V lost 3 bases and J lost 3; bases outside the gene matches: 8. The CDR3 loop spans 15 amino acids. The germline V gene encodes CDR1 SGDLS and CDR2 YYNGEE. This CDR3 reads CASSADREIVYEQYF. CDR3 nucleotide sequence: TGTGCCAGCAGCGCGGACAGGGAAATTGTCTACGAGCAGTACTTC. Supplemented by reference TRBV9 and TRBJ2-7, the full variable domain reads DSGVTQTPKHLITATGQRVTLRCSPRSGDLSVYWYQQSLDQGLQFLIQYYNGEERAKGNILERFSAQQFPDLHSELNLSSLELGDSALYFCASSADREIVYEQYFGPGTRLTVT.

This chain links TRBV20-1 with TRBJ2-5, with 7 bases that match TRBD2. The ends lost 1 base at V and 2 bases at J; junction bases unmatched: 4. Germline CDR1 reads DFQATT; CDR2 reads SNEGSKA (reference sequence). The CDR3 length is 14 residues. The CDR3 sequence: CSARVGEGQETQYF. The CDR3 DNA reads as TGCAGTGCTAGAGTCGGGGAGGGTCAAGAGACCCAGTACTTC.

The rearrangement uses TRBV10-3 and TRBJ1-1, with 7 positions matching TRBD1. Per the germline V gene, CDR1 is ENHRY and CDR2 is SYGVKD. This CDR3 is built from 16 residues. The V and J ends lost 6 bases and 5 bases, in that order; junction bases with no gene match: 15. The CDR3 here is CAISQLDRAGGTEAFF. The CDR3 region has the DNA TGTGCCATCAGCCAGCTTGACAGGGCGGGTGGGACTGAAGCTTTCTTT.

The CDR3 region has the DNA TGTGCCAGCAGTCCCACACGGAGGGAGCAGTACTTC. It is translated as CASSPTRREQYF. V is TRBV7-2 and J is TRBJ2-7, with D perhaps TRBD2 (5 bases). The CDR3 sequence is 12 residues long. Trimming took 6 bases from V and 7 from J, leaving 13 bases between them. Germline values: CDR1 SGHTA, CDR2 FQGNSA.

This rearrangement joins TRBV7-2 to TRBJ1-2, with D hard to call. CDR3 length: 16 amino acids. V shed 1 base and J shed 7 bases, with 19 bases lying between them. CDR1 and CDR2 from the germline V gene are SGHTA and FQGNSA. The CDR3 DNA is TGTGCCAGCAGCTTAGACGGCCTCGGAGGGAGACGTGGCTACACCTTC. The encoded protein is CASSLDGLGGRRGYTF.

The CDR3: CASSLGWTSGRAGELFF. For the CDR3, the DNA is TGTGCCAGCAGCTTAGGTTGGACTAGCGGGAGAGCCGGGGAGCTGTTTTTT. The rearrangement joins TRBV11-2 to TRBJ2-2; 13 nucleotides agree with TRBD2. The CDR3 is made up of 17 amino acids. Germline loops: CDR1 SGHAT, CDR2 FQNNGV. After removal of 1 base from V and 6 bases from J, the junction contained 5 bases not matched to a gene.

The count of this clonotype is one. The J gene is TRBJ1-2, the V gene TRBV6-5; the D is unclear. Trimming removed 0 bases from V and 6 bases from J, with 5 bases in between. There are 12 residues in the CDR3. The V gene's germline CDR1 is MNHEY and CDR2 SVGAGI. CDR3 in amino acids: CASSYSGHGYTF. The CDR3 nucleotides read TGTGCCAGCAGTTACTCAGGGCATGGCTACACCTTC.

This clonotype was observed once. The V call is TRBV7-8, the J call TRBJ2-1, with D possibly TRBD1 on 5 matching bases. CDR1 and CDR2 (germline): SGHVS, FQNEAQ. The CDR3 sequence is 13 residues long. Trimming removed 1 base from V and 6 bases from J, with 7 bases in between. CDR3 protein: CASSLGRANEQFF. Written as DNA, the CDR3 is TGTGCCAGCAGCTTAGGCAGGGCCAATGAGCAGTTCTTC.

The rearrangement links TRBV18 to TRBJ2-3; D is perhaps TRBD2 (6 bases). The CDR3 has 16 residues. Trimming took off 5 bases at V and 2 bases at J, with 17 bases between the two ends. From germline, CDR1 is KGHSH and CDR2 LQKENI. CDR3 sequence (DNA): TGTGCCAGCTCAGCAATCCCGGGACTTTCCACAGATACGCAGTATTTT. Amino acid sequence: CASSAIPGLSTDTQYF.

The gene calls are TRBV11-2 and TRBJ2-1, with D tentatively TRBD2 (6 bases). The CDR3 has 15 residues. CDR1 and CDR2 (germline): SGHAT, FQNNGV. The ends were cut back, 5 bases at V and 7 bases at J, with 18 bases in the middle. The CDR3: CASSPGTWSKNEQFF. The CDR3 DNA reads as TGTGCCAGCAGCCCCGGGACTTGGTCCAAGAATGAGCAGTTCTTC.

V and J are TRBV7-9 and TRBJ2-7, with 8 bases that match TRBD2. The CDR3 has 16 amino acids. Trimming removed 5 bases from V and 0 bases from J; junction bases left unmatched: 9. Germline V gene data show CDR1 as SEHNR and CDR2 as FQNEAQ (reference sequence). CDR3: CASSRGLADSSYEQYF. CDR3 in DNA: TGTGCCAGCAGCCGAGGACTAGCCGACAGCTCCTACGAGCAGTACTTC.

This chain joins TRBV19 and TRBJ2-3, with D maybe TRBD2 (5 bases). The CDR3 sequence is 15 residues long. Germline lookup yields CDR1 LNHDA and CDR2 SQIVND (reference sequence). With 2 bases removed from V and 4 bases from J, the gap between germline ends came to 13 bases. The DNA of the CDR3 is TGTGCCAGTAGTATAACGTCGAGGAGGCCAGATACGCAGTATTTT. Its protein is CASSITSRRPDTQYF.

The rearrangement links TRBV4-1 to TRBJ1-1, with TRBD1 matching over 9 bases. The CDR3 extends over 14 amino acids. The germline gives CDR1 MGHRA, CDR2 YSYEKL. V trimming: 2 bases; J trimming: 8 bases; junction bases outside the gene matches: 6. CDR3 loop: CASSQPPGQGEAFF. The DNA of the CDR3 is TGCGCCAGCAGCCAACCCCCGGGACAGGGAGAAGCTTTCTTT.

CDR3 in amino acids: CSAPLGLAPDVGTQYF. In DNA form, the CDR3 reads TGCAGTGCTCCTCTGGGACTAGCGCCCGACGTGGGTACGCAGTATTTT. V usage is TRBV20-1 and J usage is TRBJ2-3; 10 bases line up with TRBD2. Germline V gives CDR1 DFQATT, CDR2 SNEGSKA (reference sequence). J gave up 8 bases and V 5 bases, and 16 bases lay outside the gene matches. CDR3 size: 16 residues.

This chain joins TRBV28 and TRBJ1-5; D gene unclear. This CDR3 contains 12 residues. Germline CDR1 MDHEN, CDR2 SYDVKM. V lost 4 bases, J lost 6 bases, and 7 bases lay in between. CDR3 amino acids: CASSSEPQPQHF. DNA for the CDR3: TGTGCCAGCAGTTCCGAACCTCAGCCCCAGCATTTT. The complete variable domain, with remaining parts taken from reference TRBV28 and TRBJ1-5, reads DVKVTQSSRYLVKRTGEKVFLECVQDMDHENMFWYRQDPGLGLRLIYFSYDVKMKEKGDIPEGYSVSREKKERFSLILESASTNQTSMYLCASSSEPQPQHFGDGTRLSIL.

The chain uses TRBV20-1 and TRBJ2-3; D gene uncertain. The germline gives CDR1 DFQATT, CDR2 SNEGSKA (reference sequence). The CDR3 spans 17 residues. Between the trimmed V and J ends, which lost 2 bases and 8 bases, there was a span of 26 bases. The CDR3 sequence is CSARPAVAEPGSGTQYF. The DNA for the CDR3 is TGCAGTGCTAGACCTGCCGTGGCGGAGCCTGGGTCAGGTACGCAGTATTTT.

The chain has TRBV21-1 and TRBJ1-1; the tabulated D call, TRBD1, remains unverified against the DNA. TRBV21-1 counts as a pseudogene. CDR3 length: 15 amino acids. The CDR3 bases are TGTGCCAGCAGCAAAGGGGGTGGACAGGGGGCAGAAGCTTTCTTT. This encodes CASSKGGGQGAEAFF.